This T cell receptor (beta chain) was captured in a study of untreated major depressive disorder. The study's findings and limits: Depressed patients' CD4+ T cells carried increased TRBV05-01 (Vbeta 5.1) usage versus control CD4+ T cells. Differences in TRBV25-01 and TRBV02-01 usage did not reach significance. Each subject's top five TRBV05-01 clones were all private.

V was shortened by 5 bases and J by 6 bases, with 13 bases between the two germline ends. This CDR3 has 13 amino acids. CDR1 is SGHNT and CDR2 is YENEEA in the germline V gene. Participants were all of European descent. No major medical conditions, Axis I/II comorbidities, regular medication, or illicit drugs. With regard to this clone: What it binds is not known.

The protocol was immunoSEQ multiplex PCR, while the TCRdb copy is restricted to in-frame clones and leaves out a portion. The sample carries 23,000 or so clones, 91% recorded once. The sequenced material came from CD4+ T cells from PBMCs. This chain links TRBV11-3 with TRBJ2-5; tentatively, D is TRBD2 (6 bases). This TCR came from a woman in her 30s with major depressive disorder. The CDR3 DNA follows: TGTGCCAGCAGCACCGGAGGGCCAAAGACCCAGTACTTC. Translated, it gives CASSTGGPKTQYF.